This T cell receptor (beta chain) emerged from a study of blood T cell repertoires in COVID-19. At the level of the study: Some COVID-19 samples were acute and others convalescent; all came from the United States, Italy and Spain. The analysed material was cDNA or gDNA that came from T cells, B-cell-depleted T cells, or PBMCs.

Libraries were prepared by immunoSEQ multiplex PCR; TCRdb keeps only in-frame clonotypes and omits some of them. The sample contains approximately 300,000 clones, around 89% of which appear only once. Germline assignment: CDR1 MNHEY and CDR2 SVGAGI. Between the trimmed V and J ends, which lost 7 bases and 0 bases, there was a span of 13 bases. The CDR3 has 15 amino acids. V is TRBV6-5 and J is TRBJ2-4, with D maybe TRBD1 (5 bases). The clonotype was recovered from a man in his forties with acute or convalescent COVID-19. The material sequenced was peripheral blood. The CDR3 DNA sequence: TGTGCCAGCAACTGGGCACAGGTAGCCAAAAACATTCAGTACTTC. Translated, it gives CASNWAQVAKNIQYF.